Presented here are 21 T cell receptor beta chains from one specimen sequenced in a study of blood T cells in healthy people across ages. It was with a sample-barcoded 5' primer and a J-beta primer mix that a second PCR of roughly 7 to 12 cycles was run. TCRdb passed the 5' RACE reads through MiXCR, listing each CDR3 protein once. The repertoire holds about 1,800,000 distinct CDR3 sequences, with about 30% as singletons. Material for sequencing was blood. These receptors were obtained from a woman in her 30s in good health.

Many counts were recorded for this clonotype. The CDR3, as DNA: TGTGCCAGCTCCCCTCAACCCAATCAGCCCCAGCATTTT. Translated, it gives CASSPQPNQPQHF. The rearrangement joins TRBV18 to TRBJ1-5; unclear D gene. Germline V gives CDR1 KGHSH, CDR2 LQKENI. This CDR3 has 13 residues. With 6 bases removed from V and 3 bases from J, the gap between germline ends came to 9 bases.

The CDR3 DNA reads as TGTGCCAGCAGTTCAGGTTCCCTGGGCGGGTTTGACATATATTTT. Amino acids: CASSSGSLGGFDIYF. The chain links TRBV6-6 to TRBJ1-3; no reliable D call. CDR1 is MNHNY, CDR2 SVGAGI, per germline (reference sequence). The V and J ends lost 4 bases and 12 bases respectively, with 22 bases between them. The CDR3 consists of 15 residues.

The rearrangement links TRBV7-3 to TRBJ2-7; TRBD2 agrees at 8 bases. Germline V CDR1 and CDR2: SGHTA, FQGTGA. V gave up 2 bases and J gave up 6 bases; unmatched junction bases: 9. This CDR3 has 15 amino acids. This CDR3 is CASSLEGSAGGEQYF. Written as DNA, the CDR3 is TGTGCCAGCAGCTTAGAGGGTTCGGCGGGGGGCGAGCAGTACTTC.

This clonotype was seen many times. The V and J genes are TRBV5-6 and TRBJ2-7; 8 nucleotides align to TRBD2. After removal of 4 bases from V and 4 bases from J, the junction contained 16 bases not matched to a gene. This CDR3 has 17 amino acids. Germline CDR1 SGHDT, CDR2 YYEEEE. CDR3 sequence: CASSPPGGVRASYEQYF. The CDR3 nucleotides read TGTGCCAGCAGCCCCCCGGGGGGGGTTCGGGCCTCATACGAGCAGTACTTC.

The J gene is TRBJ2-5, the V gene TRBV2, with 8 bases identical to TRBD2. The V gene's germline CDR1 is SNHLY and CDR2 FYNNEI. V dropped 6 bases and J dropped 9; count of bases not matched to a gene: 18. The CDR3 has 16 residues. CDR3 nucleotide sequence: TGTGCCAGCAGGAGCTTAGGGACTAGGGCTTTGCCCGCCCAGTACTTC. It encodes CASRSLGTRALPAQYF.

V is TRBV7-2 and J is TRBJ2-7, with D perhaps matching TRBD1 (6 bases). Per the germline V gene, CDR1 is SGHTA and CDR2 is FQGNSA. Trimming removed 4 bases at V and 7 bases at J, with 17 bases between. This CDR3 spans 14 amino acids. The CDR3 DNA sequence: TGTGCCAGCAGCTCCCTGGGGGCGGGTCGGGAGCAGTACTTC. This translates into CASSSLGAGREQYF.

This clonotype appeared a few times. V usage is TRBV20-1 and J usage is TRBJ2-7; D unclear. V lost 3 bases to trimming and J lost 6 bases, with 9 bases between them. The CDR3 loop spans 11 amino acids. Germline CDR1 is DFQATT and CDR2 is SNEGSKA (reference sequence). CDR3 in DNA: TGCAGTGCTAGCCCTAAGAGCGAGCAGTACTTC. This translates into CSASPKSEQYF.

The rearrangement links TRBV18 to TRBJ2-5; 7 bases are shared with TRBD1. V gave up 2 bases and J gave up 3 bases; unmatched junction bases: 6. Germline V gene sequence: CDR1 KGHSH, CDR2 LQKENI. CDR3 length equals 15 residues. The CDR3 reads CASSPFWDSKETQYF. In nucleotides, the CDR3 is TGTGCCAGCTCACCATTTTGGGACAGTAAAGAGACCCAGTACTTC. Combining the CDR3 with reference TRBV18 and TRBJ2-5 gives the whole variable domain NAGVMQNPRHLVRRRGQEARLRCSPMKGHSHVYWYRQLPEEGLKFMVYLQKENIIDESGMPKERFSAEFPKEGPSILRIQQVVRGDSAAYFCASSPFWDSKETQYFGPGTRLLVL.

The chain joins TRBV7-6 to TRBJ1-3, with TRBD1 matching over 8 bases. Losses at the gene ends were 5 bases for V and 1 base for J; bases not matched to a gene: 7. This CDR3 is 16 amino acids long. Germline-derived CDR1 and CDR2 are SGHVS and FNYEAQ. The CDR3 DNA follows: TGTGCCAGCAGCAGGGGACAGGTCAAATCTGGAAACACCATATATTTT. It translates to CASSRGQVKSGNTIYF.

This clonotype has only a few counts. Here the CDR3 DNA reads TGTGCCAGCAGCTTAGCATCCGGGGGAGAGAATGAGCAGTTCTTC. Protein: CASSLASGGENEQFF. This chain connects TRBV7-9 to TRBJ2-1, with TRBD2 as a possible D gene (6 bases). CDR1 SEHNR and CDR2 FQNEAQ come from the germline V gene (reference sequence). This CDR3 is 15 amino acids long. With 0 bases removed from V and 7 bases from J, the gap between germline ends came to 13 bases. The full variable domain, rest sourced from reference TRBV7-9 and TRBJ2-1, is DTGVSQNPRHKITKRGQNVTFRCDPISEHNRLYWYRQTLGQGPEFLTYFQNEAQLEKSRLLSDRFSAERPKGSFSTLEIQRTEQGDSAMYLCASSLASGGENEQFFGPGTRLTVL.

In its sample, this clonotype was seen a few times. CDR3 sequence: CASSLNSFTDTQYF. As DNA, the CDR3 is TGTGCCAGCAGCTTAAACAGTTTCACAGATACGCAGTATTTT. This chain uses TRBV11-2 with TRBJ2-3; D gene unclear. The germline CDR1 and CDR2 sequences are SGHAT and FQNNGV. V lost 2 bases and J lost 2, with 8 bases in between. The CDR3 has 14 residues. The whole variable domain, remainder taken from reference TRBV11-2 and TRBJ2-3, is EAGVAQSPRYKIIEKRQSVAFWCNPISGHATLYWYQQILGQGPKLLIQFQNNGVVDDSQLPKDRFSAERLKGVDSTLKIQPAKLEDSAVYLCASSLNSFTDTQYFGPGTRLTVL.

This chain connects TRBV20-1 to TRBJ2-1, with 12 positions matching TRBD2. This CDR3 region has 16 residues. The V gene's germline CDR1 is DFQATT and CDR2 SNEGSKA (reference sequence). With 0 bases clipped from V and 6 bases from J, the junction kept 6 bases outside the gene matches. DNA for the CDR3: TGCAGTGCTAGAGATTCGGCTAGCGGGAGGGGCAATGAGCAGTTCTTC. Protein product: CSARDSASGRGNEQFF.

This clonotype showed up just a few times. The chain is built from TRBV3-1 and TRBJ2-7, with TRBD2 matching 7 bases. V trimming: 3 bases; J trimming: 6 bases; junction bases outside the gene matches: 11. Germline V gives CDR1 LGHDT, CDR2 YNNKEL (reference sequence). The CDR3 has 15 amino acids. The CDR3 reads CASSQGLIAGGEQYF. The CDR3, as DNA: TGTGCCAGCAGCCAGGGCTTGATAGCGGGCGGCGAGCAGTACTTC.

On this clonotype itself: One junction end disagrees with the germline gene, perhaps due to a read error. CDR3 residues: CASSLEGRRADTRYF. DNA of the CDR3: TGTGCCAGCAGCTTGGAGGGGAGGAGAGCAGATACGCGGTATTTT. The chain employs TRBV11-2 and TRBJ2-3; D possibly corresponds to TRBD2 (6 bases). Germline-derived CDR1 and CDR2 are SGHAT and FQNNGV. There are 15 residues in the CDR3.

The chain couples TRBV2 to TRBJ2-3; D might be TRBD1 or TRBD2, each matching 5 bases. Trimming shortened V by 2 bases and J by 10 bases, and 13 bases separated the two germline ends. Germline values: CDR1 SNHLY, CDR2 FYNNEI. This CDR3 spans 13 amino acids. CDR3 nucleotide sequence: TGTGCCAGCAGTGAAAGGATGGGGGACCCGCAGTATTTT. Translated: CASSERMGDPQYF.

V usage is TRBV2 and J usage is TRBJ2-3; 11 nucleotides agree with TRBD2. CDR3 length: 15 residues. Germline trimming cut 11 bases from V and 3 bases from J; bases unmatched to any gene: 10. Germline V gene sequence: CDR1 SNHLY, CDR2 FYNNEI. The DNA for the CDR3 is TGTGCCGCCTCCCTAGCGGGGGGAAAAACAGATACGCAGTATTTT. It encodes CAASLAGGKTDTQYF.

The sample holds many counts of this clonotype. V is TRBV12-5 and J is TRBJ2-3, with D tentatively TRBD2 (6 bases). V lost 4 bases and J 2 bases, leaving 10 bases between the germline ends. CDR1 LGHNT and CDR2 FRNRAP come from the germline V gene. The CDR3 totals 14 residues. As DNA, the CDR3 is TGTGCTAGTGGTTCTAGCGTTTACACAGATACGCAGTATTTT. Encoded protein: CASGSSVYTDTQYF.

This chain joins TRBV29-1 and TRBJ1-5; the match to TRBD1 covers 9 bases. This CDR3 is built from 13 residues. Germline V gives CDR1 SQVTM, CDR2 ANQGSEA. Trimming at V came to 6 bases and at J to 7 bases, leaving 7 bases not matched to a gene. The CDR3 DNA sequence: TGCAGCGTCGGGGACAGGGTATACCAGCCCCAGCATTTT. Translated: CSVGDRVYQPQHF. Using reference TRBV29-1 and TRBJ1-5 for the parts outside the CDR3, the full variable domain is SAVISQKPSRDICQRGTSLTIQCQVDSQVTMMFWYRQQPGQSLTLIATANQGSEATYESGFVIDKFPISRPNLTFSTLTVSNMSPEDSSIYLCSVGDRVYQPQHFGDGTRLSIL.

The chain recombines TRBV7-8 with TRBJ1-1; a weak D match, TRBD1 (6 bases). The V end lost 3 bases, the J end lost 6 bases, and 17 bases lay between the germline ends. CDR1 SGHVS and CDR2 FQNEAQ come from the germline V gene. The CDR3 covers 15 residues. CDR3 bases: TGTGCCAGCAGCTTGATAGACACCAGGGGTTCTGAAGCTTTCTTT. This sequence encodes CASSLIDTRGSEAFF.

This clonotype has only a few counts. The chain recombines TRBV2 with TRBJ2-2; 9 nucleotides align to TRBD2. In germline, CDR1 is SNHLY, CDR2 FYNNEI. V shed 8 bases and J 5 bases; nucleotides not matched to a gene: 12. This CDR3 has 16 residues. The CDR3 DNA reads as TGTGCCAGCGGCAGTATGCCGGGACTAGCAACCGGGGAGCTGTTTTTT. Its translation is CASGSMPGLATGELFF.

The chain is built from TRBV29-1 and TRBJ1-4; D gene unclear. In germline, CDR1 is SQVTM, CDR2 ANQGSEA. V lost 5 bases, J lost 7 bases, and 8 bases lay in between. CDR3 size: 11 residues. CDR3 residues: CSVLQLEKLFF. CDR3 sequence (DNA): TGCAGCGTTCTACAGCTTGAAAAACTGTTTTTT.